This T cell receptor (beta chain) was observed in a study of PD-1 blockade in classical Hodgkin lymphoma. Across the whole study: Nivolumab 3 mg/kg was given intravenously every 2 weeks.

Brentuximab vedotin exposure varied among the patients, all of whom had relapsed after autologous stem cell transplantation. Study results and caveats: Lower baseline TCR diversity was reported for newly diagnosed patients than for healthy donors.

Profiled with immunoSEQ multiplex PCR; TCRdb holds only in-frame clones, not every one. The sample shows approximately 73,000 clones, more than 85% of them seen only once. Looked up from germline, CDR1 is SQVTM and CDR2 is ANQGSEA. V dropped 6 bases and J dropped 0; count of bases not matched to a gene: 9. The CDR3 is 15 amino acids. As to this clone: Its antigen is unidentified.

V and J are TRBV29-1 and TRBJ2-3; 7 bases are shared with TRBD2. The sample consisted of peripheral blood mononuclear cells (PBMCs), taken at baseline. The receptor was derived from a human donor with classical Hodgkin lymphoma. CDR3 residues: CSVLGTKQSTDTQYF. The DNA for the CDR3 is TGCAGCGTACTCGGGACTAAGCAGAGCACAGATACGCAGTATTTT.